The next 11 T cell receptor beta chains were all read from a single sample in a study of blood T cell repertoires in COVID-19. Profiled with immunoSEQ multiplex PCR; TCRdb holds only in-frame clones, not every one. The table has 60,000 to 90,000 clones, about 83% seen once. Sequencing input: peripheral blood. Receptors originate from a woman aged 80 or over with active or convalescent COVID-19.

This chain uses TRBV6-5 with TRBJ1-1; 8 nucleotides line up with TRBD1. Unmatched junction bases numbered 6, after V lost 5 bases and J lost 10 bases. The germline V gene encodes CDR1 MNHEY and CDR2 SVGAGI. This CDR3 region has 12 residues. CDR3 loop: CASSRTGRAAFF. CDR3 sequence (DNA): TGTGCCAGCAGTCGGACAGGGAGGGCAGCTTTCTTT.

The chain has TRBV30 and TRBJ1-1; D not resolved. Germline V gene lookup returns CDR1 GTSNPN and CDR2 SVGIG (reference sequence). V shed 6 bases and J shed 8 bases, with 16 bases lying between them. This CDR3 contains 12 residues. The CDR3 loop is CACSGNSVEAFF. The CDR3 DNA is TGTGCCTGCTCAGGTAATTCTGTGGAAGCTTTCTTT.

This chain joins TRBV20-1 and TRBJ1-2; 8 bases agree with TRBD1. This CDR3 spans 11 amino acids. Germline values: CDR1 DFQATT, CDR2 SNEGSKA (reference sequence). V was pared by 5 bases and J by 6 bases, with 2 bases of the junction left unmatched. The CDR3 coding sequence is TGCAGTGCTCCAGGGGGCGATGGCTACACCTTC. It codes for CSAPGGDGYTF.

The chain is built from TRBV5-1 and TRBJ2-1; 11 bases line up with TRBD2. Germline V gene data show CDR1 as SGHRS and CDR2 as YFSETQ. V lost 4 bases, J lost 8 bases, and 17 bases stayed unmatched. The CDR3 covers 18 residues. The CDR3 spells CASSGSSSGGKNIYEQFF. In DNA form, the CDR3 reads TGCGCCAGCAGCGGCTCCTCTAGCGGGGGGAAAAATATTTATGAGCAGTTCTTC.

This chain connects TRBV7-2 to TRBJ2-7, with 10 bases that match TRBD1. CDR3 length equals 14 residues. V lost 4 bases and J lost 2; bases outside the gene matches: 2. Germline V gene sequence: CDR1 SGHTA, CDR2 FQGNSA. CDR3 residues: CASSSGTGAYEQYF. CDR3 nucleotide sequence: TGTGCCAGCAGCTCCGGGACAGGGGCCTACGAGCAGTACTTC.

This chain uses TRBV24-1 with TRBJ1-5, with 10 bases aligning to TRBD1. This CDR3 spans 17 amino acids. V trimming: 4 bases; J trimming: 3 bases; junction bases outside the gene matches: 8. Germline assignment: CDR1 KGHDR and CDR2 SFDVKD. The CDR3 sequence: CATSDTTGGPTNQPQHF. CDR3 in DNA: TGTGCCACCAGTGACACGACAGGGGGCCCCACCAATCAGCCCCAGCATTTT.

The chain recombines TRBV6-2 or TRBV6-3 with TRBJ1-1; 7 bases align to TRBD1. Germline V gives CDR1 MNHEY, CDR2 SVGEGT. Germline trimming cut 2 bases from V and 4 bases from J; bases unmatched to any gene: 4. The CDR3 sequence is 14 residues long. This CDR3 reads CASSYGTEGTEAFF. The CDR3 DNA follows: TGTGCCAGCAGTTACGGGACAGAGGGCACTGAAGCTTTCTTT.

The V and J genes are TRBV28 and TRBJ1-1; TRBD1 aligns across 11 bases. From germline, CDR1 is MDHEN and CDR2 SYDVKM. The CDR3 length is 15 residues. J gave up 7 bases and V 5 bases, and 9 bases lay outside the gene matches. CDR3 DNA sequence: TGTGCCAGCAGTCCGCGGACAGGGGGCCATAGTGAAGCTTTCTTT. This gives the protein CASSPRTGGHSEAFF.

The chain combines TRBV7-6 with TRBJ2-5, with 7 nucleotides matching TRBD2. V lost 4 bases and J lost 2; bases outside the gene matches: 10. The CDR3 has 16 residues. Germline V gene lookup returns CDR1 SGHVS and CDR2 FNYEAQ. CDR3 nucleotides: TGTGCCAGCAGCTCGCTCGGGGGAGGGGAGCAAGAGACCCAGTACTTC. Protein sequence: CASSSLGGGEQETQYF.

The chain joins TRBV5-1 to TRBJ1-6, with TRBD1 matching over 12 bases. The junction had 7 bases not matched to a gene; V was cut back by 3 bases and J by 9 bases. Per the germline V gene, CDR1 is SGHRS and CDR2 is YFSETQ. This CDR3 comprises 16 residues. CDR3 loop: CASSSQGTGGGSPLHF. The CDR3 region has the DNA TGCGCCAGCAGCTCCCAAGGGACAGGGGGCGGTTCACCCCTCCACTTT.

The J gene is TRBJ1-6, the V gene TRBV7-2; 7 bases line up with TRBD1. Germline CDR1 is SGHTA and CDR2 is FQGNSA. J was trimmed by 10 bases and V by 5 bases; bases with no gene match: 11. This CDR3 comprises 15 residues. The CDR3 sequence: CASSPRTGGGSPLHF. The CDR3 nucleotides are TGTGCCAGCAGCCCACGGACAGGCGGAGGATCACCCCTCCACTTT.